This TCR beta chain was recovered during a study of cytomegalovirus exposure and HLA in healthy donors. Findings and caveats of the study: The study carried out a later analysis of TCR beta sequences. It associated some 15,000 of them with specific HLA alleles at a false discovery rate of 0.05.

As to this clone: What it binds is unknown.

Unmatched junction bases numbered 2, after V lost 3 bases and J lost 1 base. CDR1 is SGHTA, CDR2 FQGNSA, per germline. There are 14 residues in the CDR3. Researchers ran the PCR with 60 Vbeta and 13 Jbeta primers. Clones were read by immunoSEQ multiplex PCR, and TCRdb kept only the in-frame ones, dropping some. The sample lists some 120,000 clones, just under 75% occurring once. The TCR originated in a man aged 55-75 years in good health and CMV-seropositive. V is TRBV7-2 and J is TRBJ1-1, with 7 positions matching TRBD1. Sequencing used PBMCs. For the CDR3, the DNA is TGTGCCAGCAGCTTGGACAGGTGGAACACTGAAGCTTTCTTT. Residues: CASSLDRWNTEAFF.